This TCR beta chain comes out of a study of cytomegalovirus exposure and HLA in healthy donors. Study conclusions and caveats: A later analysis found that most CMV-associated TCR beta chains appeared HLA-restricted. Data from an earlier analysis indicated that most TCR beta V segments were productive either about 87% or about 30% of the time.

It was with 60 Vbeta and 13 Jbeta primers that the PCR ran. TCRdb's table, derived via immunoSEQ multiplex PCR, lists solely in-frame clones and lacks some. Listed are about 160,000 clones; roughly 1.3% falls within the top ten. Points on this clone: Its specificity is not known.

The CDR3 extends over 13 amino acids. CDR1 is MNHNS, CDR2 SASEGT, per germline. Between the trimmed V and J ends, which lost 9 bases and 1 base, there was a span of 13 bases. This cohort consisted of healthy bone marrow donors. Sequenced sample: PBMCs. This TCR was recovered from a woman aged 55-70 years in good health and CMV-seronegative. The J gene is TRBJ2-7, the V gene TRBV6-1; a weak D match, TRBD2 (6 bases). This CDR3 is CASRKGLSYEQYF. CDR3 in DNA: TGTGCCAGTAGGAAGGGACTTTCCTACGAGCAGTACTTC.